One TCR beta chain is described in this entry. This clone's antigen is unknown. The sample holds no much larger clone one base away, and base qualities are not on file. This record belongs to a study of blood T cell repertoires in COVID-19 (dated by TCRdb to the early 2020s). In the study overall: The collaborator samples originated in the United States, Italy and Spain and spanned the acute and convalescent phases of COVID-19. The prospective study material was composed of cDNA or gDNA derived from T cells, B-cell-depleted T cells, or PBMCs. Subjects who had been exposed to COVID-19, were actively infected with it, or had recovered from it provided the deeply sampled blood TCRbeta repertoires that made up the dataset. The repertoires were released in a freely available public database meant as a resource for research on the immune response to SARS-CoV-2. Samples were obtained from the ongoing ImmuneRACE study (first 160 participants) and from about 1,300 subjects provided by 6 global collaborators. Nearly every sample came with metadata listing a de-identified subject ID, COVID-19 status, age in years and sex. Where available, HLA class I and class II types were taken from metadata supplied by the sample provider and were not determined by assay-based typing. Overall study outcomes, separate from this receptor: The amount of clinical and demographic metadata varied by source and participant and was provided uncurated.

At the junction V is shortened by 3 bases and J by 4 bases; bases outside the gene matches: 10. The CDR3 runs 17 residues from the cysteine to the phenylalanine. Left in the record is the CDR3 DNA by itself, 51 bases read in frame from the first base. CDR1 SGHRS and CDR2 YFSETQ were looked up in the germline V gene. Participants in the prospective study were enrolled through a virtual design, were aged 18 to 89 years, and lived in roughly 24 United States geographic areas. In the prospective study, participants were assigned to cohorts based on the clinical history participants reported in a screening survey and a study questionnaire. For ImmuneRACE Cohort 3, a participant was defined as recovered based on two consecutive negative NP/OP PCR tests, clearance by a healthcare professional, or resolution of symptoms. Each participant in the prospective study had whole blood, serum and a nasopharyngeal or oropharyngeal swab collected by mobile phlebotomists. Additional blood draws and questionnaires over a 2-month period could optionally be provided by prospective study participants. Prospective study blood samples were shipped either frozen or at room temperature before DNA extraction.

The immunoSEQ Assay, a bias-controlled multiplex PCR, was used to amplify TCRbeta CDR3 regions from genomic DNA. The authors' analysis ran thus. The number of nucleated cells in each sample was estimated by amplification of reference gene primers within the assay. To quantify the absolute abundance of each unique TCRbeta CDR3 rearrangement, sequence reads were collapsed and filtered. For each sample, productive Simpson clonality was calculated as the square root of Simpson's diversity index over productive rearrangements. TCRdb provides this immuneACCESS table in a form limited to in-frame rearrangements. Some clones are lacking; in checked studies, under half of them reflect an unresolved V gene, and why the rest are absent is not known. V, J and clone size are taken as reported in that table, and D and trimming were inferred from the DNA itself. This sample is represented by some 300,000 clones; 87% of them were singletons. Approximately 1% of the sample is taken by the ten largest.

Sequencing was performed on PBMCs or T cells enriched from blood (not recorded which). The rearranged chain carries TRBV5-1 and TRBJ1-2, with 12 bases aligning to TRBD1. This clonotype was sampled from a woman in her twenties or thirties who had recovered from COVID-19. Read as DNA, the sequence is TGCGCCAGCAGCTGGGGGACAGGGGGCCTGGCAGGCTATGGCTACACCTTC. Its protein product is CASSWGTGGLAGYGYTF. With the portions outside the CDR3 filled from the reference TRBV5-1 and TRBJ1-2 genes, the complete variable region becomes KAGVTQTPRYLIKTRGQQVTLSCSPISGHRSVSWYQQTPGQGLQFLFEYFSETQRNKGNFPGRFSGRQFSNSRSEMNVSTLELGDSALYLCASSWGTGGLAGYGYTFGSGTRLTVV.